A selection of T cell receptor beta chains follows, all from one sample in a study of T cell responses to AZD1222 COVID-19 vaccine. Repertoires were generated with immunoSEQ multiplex PCR, while TCRdb's copy carries only in-frame clones and drops some. The sample holds 90,000 to 95,000 clones; over 80% are singletons and the top ten take around 6.9%. Sequencing used peripheral blood, obtained on day 0 of AZD1222 vaccination. These receptors came from an adult in good health. Both conserved end residues are part of each CDR3. D genes are given only for firm matches. Not every row has a clone size; where given, it reads once, few, many or a size class.

TRBD1 | - | 16 | TRBJ1-6 | TRBV7-9 | CASSSQGAEYNSPLHF | TGTGCCAGCAGCTCACAGGGGGCTGAGTATAATTCACCCCTCCACTTT
TRBD1 | - | 13 | TRBJ1-1 | TRBV10-3 | CAIAGQENTEAFF | TGTGCCATCGCTGGACAGGAGAACACTGAAGCTTTCTTT
- | - | 15 | TRBJ2-2 | TRBV24-1 | CATSDPGRNTGELFF | TGTGCCACCAGTGACCCCGGCAGGAACACCGGGGAGCTGTTTTTT
- | few | 16 | TRBJ2-5 | TRBV5-6 | CASSRRDRLYQETQYF | TGTGCCAGCAGCAGGAGGGACAGATTGTACCAAGAGACCCAGTACTTC
- | - | 15 | TRBJ1-5 | TRBV15 | CATSPRRNSNQPQHF | TGTGCCACCAGCCCTAGACGGAATAGCAATCAGCCCCAGCATTTT
- | once | 13 | TRBJ1-4 | TRBV20-1 | CSASKVTNEKLFF | TGCAGTGCTAGTAAGGTTACTAATGAAAAACTGTTTTTT
TRBD1 | - | 16 | TRBJ1-1 | TRBV20-1 | CSASALEAGGVLNAFF | TGCAGTGCTAGTGCACTCGAGGCAGGGGGCGTCTTGAATGCTTTCTTT
- | once | 15 | TRBJ1-2 | TRBV19 | CASSTPLGTGYGYTF | TGTGCCAGTAGTACCCCCCTCGGAACAGGCTATGGCTACACCTTC
TRBD1 | - | 15 | TRBJ1-6 | TRBV6-1 | CASSEAPGGNSPLHF | TGTGCCAGCAGTGAAGCGCCAGGGGGGAATTCACCCCTCCACTTT
TRBD1 | - | 16 | TRBJ2-2 | TRBV5-6 | CASSLVGTANTGELFF | TGTGCCAGCAGCTTGGTCGGGACAGCGAACACCGGGGAGCTGTTTTTT
- | - | 17 | TRBJ1-5 | TRBV7-9 | CASSSTDRIYSNQPQHF | TGTGCCAGCAGCTCTACGGACAGAATCTATAGCAATCAGCCCCAGCATTTT
- | - | 15 | TRBJ2-3 | TRBV5-6 | CASSLPTLGTDTQYF | TGTGCCAGCAGCTTGCCCACTTTAGGCACAGATACGCAGTATTTT
- | - | 14 | TRBJ1-1 | TRBV2 | CASSEDLTRGEAFF | TGTGCCAGCAGTGAAGATTTGACCCGAGGTGAAGCTTTCTTT
TRBD1 | - | 14 | TRBJ1-1 | TRBV19 | CASSSGQGGTEAFF | TGTGCCAGTAGTAGCGGACAGGGAGGAACTGAAGCTTTCTTT